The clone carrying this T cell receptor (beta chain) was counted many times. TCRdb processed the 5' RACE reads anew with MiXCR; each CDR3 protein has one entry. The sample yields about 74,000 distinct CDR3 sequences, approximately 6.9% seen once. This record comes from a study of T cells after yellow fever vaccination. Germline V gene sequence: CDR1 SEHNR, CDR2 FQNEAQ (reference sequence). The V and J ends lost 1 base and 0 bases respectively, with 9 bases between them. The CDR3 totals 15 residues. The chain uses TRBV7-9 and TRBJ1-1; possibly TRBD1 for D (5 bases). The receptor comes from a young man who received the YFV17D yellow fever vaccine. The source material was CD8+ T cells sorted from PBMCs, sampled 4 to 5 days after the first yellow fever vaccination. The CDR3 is CASSLVAGLNTEAFF. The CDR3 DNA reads TGTGCCAGCAGCTTAGTTGCGGGGCTGAACACTGAAGCTTTCTTT.